This record looks at one T cell receptor (beta chain) sequence and its context. Use of 60 Vbeta and 13 Jbeta primers characterized the PCR. The repertoire was sequenced with immunoSEQ multiplex PCR; TCRdb's copy has only in-frame clones and lacks some. The sample consists of 120,000 to 150,000 clones, over 75% of them appearing once. This record comes from a study of cytomegalovirus exposure and HLA in healthy donors. Germline lookup yields CDR1 MDHEN and CDR2 SYDVKM. V lost 3 bases and J lost 5, with 13 bases in between. The CDR3 spans 15 residues. Material for sequencing was PBMCs. The clonotype was recovered from a man aged 25-40 years in good health and CMV-seronegative. V and J are TRBV28 and TRBJ1-4; possible D gene TRBD1, 5 bases. The CDR3 DNA reads as TGTGCCAGCAGTTTTAACGGACAACTAAATGAAAAACTGTTTTTT. It translates to CASSFNGQLNEKLFF.